The subject of this entry is one TCR beta chain. Original handling: Quantification of nucleated cells was approximated via reference gene primer amplification. The assay was immunoSEQ multiplex PCR, and TCRdb's table has in-frame clones only and misses some. V and J calls and clone size follow that table, whereas D and trimming were derived from the DNA. Of fewer than 180,000 clones in the sample, approximately 90% were seen once. These data are taken from a study of blood T cell repertoires in COVID-19. Overall study context: Donors in the United States, Italy and Spain gave samples during acute or convalescent COVID-19. T cells, B-cell-depleted T cells, or PBMCs provided the cDNA or gDNA that served as material.

The source of this sequence is a woman in her sixties or seventies with active or convalescent COVID-19. The sample consisted of peripheral blood.

CDR3 nucleotide sequence: TGTGCCATCAATACAGGGGGGGAGTCACCCCTCCACTTT. This translates into CAINTGGESPLHF. The V gene is TRBV10-3, the J gene TRBJ1-6; 8 bases fit TRBD1. V dropped 7 bases and J dropped 10; count of bases not matched to a gene: 6. The CDR3 runs to 13 residues. CDR1 and CDR2 (germline): ENHRY, SYGVKD.